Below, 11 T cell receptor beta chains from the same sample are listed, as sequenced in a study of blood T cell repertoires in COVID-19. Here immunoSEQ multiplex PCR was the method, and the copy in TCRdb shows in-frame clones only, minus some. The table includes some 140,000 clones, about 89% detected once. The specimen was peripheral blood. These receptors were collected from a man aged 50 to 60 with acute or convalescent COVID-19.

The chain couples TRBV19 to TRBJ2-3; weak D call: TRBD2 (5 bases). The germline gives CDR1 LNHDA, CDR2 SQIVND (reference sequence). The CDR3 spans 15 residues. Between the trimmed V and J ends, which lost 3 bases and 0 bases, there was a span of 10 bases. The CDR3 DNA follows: TGTGCCAGTAGTATGGTCGGGATGAGCACAGATACGCAGTATTTT. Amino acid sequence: CASSMVGMSTDTQYF.

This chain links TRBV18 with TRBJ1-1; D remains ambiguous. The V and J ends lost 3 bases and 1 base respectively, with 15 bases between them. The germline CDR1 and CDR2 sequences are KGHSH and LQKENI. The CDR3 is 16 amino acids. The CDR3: CASSPPIPIENTEAFF. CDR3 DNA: TGTGCCAGCTCACCTCCGATTCCGATAGAGAACACTGAAGCTTTCTTT.

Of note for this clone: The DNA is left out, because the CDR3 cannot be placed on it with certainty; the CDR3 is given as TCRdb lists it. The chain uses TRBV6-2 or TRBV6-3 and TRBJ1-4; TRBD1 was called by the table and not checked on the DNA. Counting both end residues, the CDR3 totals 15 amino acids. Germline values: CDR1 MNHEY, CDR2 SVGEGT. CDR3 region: CASSSSTGVNEKLFF.

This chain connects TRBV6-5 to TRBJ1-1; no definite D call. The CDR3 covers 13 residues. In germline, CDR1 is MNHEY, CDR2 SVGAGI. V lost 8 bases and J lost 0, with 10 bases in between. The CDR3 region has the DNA TGTGCCAGCCTTCGTGGCATGAACACTGAAGCTTTCTTT. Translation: CASLRGMNTEAFF.

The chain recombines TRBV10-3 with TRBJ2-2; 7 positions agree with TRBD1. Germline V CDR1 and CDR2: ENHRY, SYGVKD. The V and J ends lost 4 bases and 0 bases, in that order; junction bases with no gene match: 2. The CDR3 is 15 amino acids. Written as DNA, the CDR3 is TGTGCCATCAGTGTCGGGACAGCGAACACCGGGGAGCTGTTTTTT. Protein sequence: CAISVGTANTGELFF.

CDR3 loop: CASSLFQGAGGNTIYF. CDR3 nucleotide sequence: TGTGCCAGCAGCTTGTTTCAGGGGGCGGGTGGAAACACCATATATTTT. This sequence joins TRBV5-6 and TRBJ1-3; 8 positions match TRBD1. Trimming removed 1 base from V and 3 bases from J; junction bases left unmatched: 6. Germline V CDR1 and CDR2: SGHDT, YYEEEE. This CDR3 contains 16 residues. Looking up the rest from reference TRBV5-6 and TRBJ1-3 gives the full variable domain: DAGVTQSPTHLIKTRGQQVTLRCSPKSGHDTVSWYQQALGQGPQFIFQYYEEEERQRGNFPDRFSGHQFPNYSSELNVNALLLGDSALYLCASSLFQGAGGNTIYFGEGSWLTVV.

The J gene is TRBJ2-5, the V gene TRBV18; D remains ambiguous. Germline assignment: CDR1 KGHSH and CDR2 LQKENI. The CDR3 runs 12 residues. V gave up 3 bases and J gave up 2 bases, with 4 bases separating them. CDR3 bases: TGTGCCAGCTCACCGAGGCAAGAGACCCAGTACTTC. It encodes CASSPRQETQYF.

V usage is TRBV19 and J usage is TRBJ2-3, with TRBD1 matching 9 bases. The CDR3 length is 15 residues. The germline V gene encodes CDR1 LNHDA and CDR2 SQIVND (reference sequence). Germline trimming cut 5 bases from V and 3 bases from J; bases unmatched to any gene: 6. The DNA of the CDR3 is TGTGCCAGTAGTCTGTTACAGGGGGCAACAGATACGCAGTATTTT. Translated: CASSLLQGATDTQYF.

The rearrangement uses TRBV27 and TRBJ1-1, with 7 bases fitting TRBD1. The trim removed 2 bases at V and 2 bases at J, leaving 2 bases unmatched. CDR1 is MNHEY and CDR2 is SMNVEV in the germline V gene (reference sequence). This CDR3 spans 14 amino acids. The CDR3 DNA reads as TGTGCCAGCAGTTTAGGGGACAGTAACACTGAAGCTTTCTTT. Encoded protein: CASSLGDSNTEAFF.

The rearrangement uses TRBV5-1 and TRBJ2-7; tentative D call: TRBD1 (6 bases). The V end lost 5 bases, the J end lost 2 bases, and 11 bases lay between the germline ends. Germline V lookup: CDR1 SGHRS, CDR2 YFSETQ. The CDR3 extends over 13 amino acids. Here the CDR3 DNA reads TGCGCCAGCAGACAGGGTACCCCCTACGAGCAGTACTTC. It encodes CASRQGTPYEQYF.

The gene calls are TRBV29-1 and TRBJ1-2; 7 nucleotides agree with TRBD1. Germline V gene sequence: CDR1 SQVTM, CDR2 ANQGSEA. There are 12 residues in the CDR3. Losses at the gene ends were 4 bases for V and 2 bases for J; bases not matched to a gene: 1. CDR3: CSVVTGNYGYTF. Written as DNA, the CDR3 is TGCAGCGTTGTGACAGGGAACTATGGCTACACCTTC.